These 26 T cell receptor beta chains were sequenced from one sample in a study of OX40 agonist ivuxolimab in advanced cancers. Repertoires were generated with immunoSEQ multiplex PCR, while TCRdb's copy carries only in-frame clones and drops some. Of some 59,000 clones listed, approximately 80% are singletons. Sequenced material: CD4+ or CD8+ T cells sorted from blood, taken in a trial of the OX40 agonist ivuxolimab. These receptors came from an adult with an advanced solid tumor such as melanoma, head and neck, liver or kidney cancer.

The rearrangement links TRBV6-5 to TRBJ2-3; TRBD1 matches at 8 bases. The ends lost 0 bases at V and 1 base at J; junction bases unmatched: 3. Germline CDR1 is MNHEY and CDR2 is SVGAGI. The CDR3 is 16 residues long. CDR3 sequence (DNA): TGTGCCAGCAGTTACTCACCGACAGGGGGCACAGATACGCAGTATTTT. Protein: CASSYSPTGGTDTQYF.

The chain combines TRBV5-6 with TRBJ2-1; 11 bases agree with TRBD2. V was pared by 4 bases and J by 5 bases, with 5 bases of the junction left unmatched. CDR1 and CDR2 from the germline V gene are SGHDT and YYEEEE. The CDR3 totals 15 residues. The CDR3 region has the DNA TGTGCCAGCAGCCCACTAGCGGGGGTAAACAATGAGCAGTTCTTC. Its translation: CASSPLAGVNNEQFF.

A note on this clone: The junction does not match germline at one end; this may be a read error. This rearrangement joins TRBV7-7 to TRBJ1-4, with D possibly being TRBD1 (5 bases). The germline V gene encodes CDR1 SSHAT and CDR2 FNYEAQ (reference sequence). The CDR3 spans 15 residues. The chain's CDR3 is CASSFGRGINEKLFF. Here the CDR3 DNA reads TGTGCTAGCAGCTTTGGGAGGGGCATAAATGAAAAACTGTTTTTT.

Details on this clone: The same CDR3 arises from other DNA sequences in this sample as well. This chain joins TRBV28 and TRBJ1-2; D might be TRBD1 (5 bases). Per germline, CDR1 MDHEN and CDR2 SYDVKM. The length of the CDR3 is 13 residues. Trimming pared 2 bases from V and 8 bases from J, leaving 12 bases between. CDR3 in DNA: TGTGCCAGCAGTTTAGGGCAGGGCGGGGGCTACACCTTC. Protein product: CASSLGQGGGYTF.

The chain has TRBV2 and TRBJ1-1; D is unclear. The CDR3 loop spans 13 amino acids. CDR1 is SNHLY and CDR2 is FYNNEI in the germline V gene. V lost 3 bases and J lost 7, with 12 bases in between. CDR3 in amino acids: CASSEAEGVEAFF. The CDR3 region has the DNA TGTGCCAGCAGTGAGGCAGAGGGAGTTGAAGCTTTCTTT. The variable domain in full, completed from reference TRBV2 and TRBJ1-1, reads EPEVTQTPSHQVTQMGQEVILRCVPISNHLYFYWYRQILGQKVEFLVSFYNNEISEKSEIFDDQFSVERPDGSNFTLKIRSTKLEDSAMYFCASSEAEGVEAFFGQGTRLTVV.

V usage is TRBV5-4 and J usage is TRBJ1-6; D remains unclear. CDR1 is SGHNT, CDR2 YYREEE, per germline (reference sequence). The CDR3 contains 13 residues. Trimming removed 4 bases from V and 4 bases from J, with 6 bases in between. For the CDR3, the DNA is TGTGCCAGCAGCCAAGATTATAATTCACCCCTCCACTTT. It is translated as CASSQDYNSPLHF.

The chain is built from TRBV5-1 and TRBJ2-1, with 9 positions matching TRBD1. Germline lookup yields CDR1 SGHRS and CDR2 YFSETQ. V gave up 3 bases and J gave up 5 bases; unmatched junction bases: 3. The CDR3 length is 14 residues. The CDR3 sequence: CASSSDRGDNEQFF. The CDR3 bases are TGCGCCAGCAGCTCGGACAGGGGTGACAATGAGCAGTTCTTC.

The genes are TRBV27 and TRBJ1-1; no reliable D call. V lost 8 bases and J 0 bases, leaving 16 bases between the germline ends. The CDR3 is 15 amino acids. Germline V gene lookup returns CDR1 MNHEY and CDR2 SMNVEV (reference sequence). CDR3 residues: CASGPQTLLNTEAFF. In DNA, the CDR3 is TGTGCCAGCGGTCCCCAGACACTCTTGAACACTGAAGCTTTCTTT.

V and J are TRBV11-2 and TRBJ1-6; D is ambiguous. The CDR3 runs to 18 residues. V shed 2 bases and J shed 0 bases, with 14 bases lying between them. Germline loops: CDR1 SGHAT, CDR2 FQNNGV. CDR3 loop: CASSLTAAGSSYNSPLHF. The CDR3 nucleotides read TGTGCCAGCAGCTTAACGGCGGCAGGCAGCTCCTATAATTCACCCCTCCACTTT.

The chain couples TRBV29-1 to TRBJ2-4; D could derive from TRBD1 or TRBD2 (6 bases each). The CDR3 consists of 12 residues. V lost 3 bases and J 8 bases, leaving 11 bases between the germline ends. The germline V gene encodes CDR1 SQVTM and CDR2 ANQGSEA. CDR3 residues: CSVEKGGDIQYF. Here the CDR3 DNA reads TGCAGCGTTGAGAAGGGGGGAGACATTCAGTACTTC.

The chain employs TRBV5-6 and TRBJ1-3; no firm D call. The V and J ends lost 6 bases and 4 bases respectively, with 17 bases between them. The CDR3 totals 15 residues. CDR1 SGHDT and CDR2 YYEEEE come from the germline V gene. The CDR3, as DNA: TGTGCCAGCATCAGATGGGGTTCTGGCGGAAACACCATATATTTT. Amino acids: CASIRWGSGGNTIYF. Based on the CDR3 plus reference TRBV5-6 and TRBJ1-3, the full variable domain is DAGVTQSPTHLIKTRGQQVTLRCSPKSGHDTVSWYQQALGQGPQFIFQYYEEEERQRGNFPDRFSGHQFPNYSSELNVNALLLGDSALYLCASIRWGSGGNTIYFGEGSWLTVV.

The rearrangement uses TRBV7-3 and TRBJ2-6; D gene uncertain. Germline V CDR1 and CDR2: SGHTA, FQGTGA. The CDR3 consists of 16 residues. The germline V and J ends were trimmed by 5 bases and 2 bases, with 13 bases remaining between them. DNA for the CDR3: TGTGCCAGCAGCAGACCTGGACGGACTGGGGCCAACGTCCTGACTTTC. This encodes CASSRPGRTGANVLTF.

The V gene is TRBV2, the J gene TRBJ2-1; 11 bases map to TRBD2. Germline V gives CDR1 SNHLY, CDR2 FYNNEI. Losses at the gene ends were 7 bases for V and 8 bases for J; bases not matched to a gene: 13. This CDR3 region has 16 residues. CDR3 DNA sequence: TGTGCCAGCAAACTCTTAGCGGGGGGGCCTCTCGATGAGCAGTTCTTC. Its protein product is CASKLLAGGPLDEQFF.

The genes are TRBV19 and TRBJ1-5; 7 bases map to TRBD1. Germline V lookup: CDR1 LNHDA, CDR2 SQIVND (reference sequence). CDR3 length equals 15 residues. After removal of 3 bases from V and 4 bases from J, the junction contained 6 bases not matched to a gene. CDR3 residues: CASSMLGGKNQPQHF. The CDR3 DNA follows: TGTGCCAGTAGTATGCTAGGGGGCAAAAATCAGCCCCAGCATTTT.

This chain links TRBV7-2 with TRBJ1-4, with D perhaps matching TRBD1 (5 bases). Germline CDR1 reads SGHTA; CDR2 reads FQGNSA. The CDR3 is made up of 16 amino acids. V was cut by 5 bases and J by 8 bases, with 21 bases left in between. The CDR3 loop is CASSLTLGLRGEKLFF. CDR3 bases: TGTGCCAGCAGCCTAACGTTGGGGCTTCGAGGGGAAAAACTGTTTTTT.

The V call is TRBV6-1, the J call TRBJ2-7, with 10 bases aligning to TRBD1. V lost 7 bases and J lost 3; bases outside the gene matches: 9. This CDR3 is built from 15 residues. The germline V gene has CDR1 MNHNS and CDR2 SASEGT. The chain's CDR3 is CASTLGTGVGYEQYF. CDR3 nucleotides: TGTGCCAGCACCTTGGGGACAGGGGTAGGCTACGAGCAGTACTTC.

V and J are TRBV5-1 and TRBJ2-3; 11 bases are shared with TRBD2. Germline trimming cut 0 bases from V and 8 bases from J; bases unmatched to any gene: 11. This CDR3 has 17 amino acids. The V gene's germline CDR1 is SGHRS and CDR2 YFSETQ. DNA for the CDR3: TGCGCCAGCAGCTTGGAGGCTAGCGGGGGGCCGGGGGGTACGCAGTATTTT. This translates into CASSLEASGGPGGTQYF.

The chain recombines TRBV28 with TRBJ1-2, with 11 bases identical to TRBD1. CDR3 length: 13 amino acids. V lost 8 bases and J lost 5; bases outside the gene matches: 4. Germline CDR1 reads MDHEN; CDR2 reads SYDVKM. The CDR3 nucleotides read TGTGCCAGCTGGGACAGGGGGTTATATGGCTACACCTTC. Its translation is CASWDRGLYGYTF.

This chain links TRBV2 with TRBJ1-2, with 8 bases lining up with TRBD1. V gave up 3 bases and J gave up 8 bases; unmatched junction bases: 8. Germline V gene sequence: CDR1 SNHLY, CDR2 FYNNEI. This CDR3 spans 14 amino acids. The DNA of the CDR3 is TGTGCCAGCAGTGACTCGGACAGGGTGGAAGGCTACACCTTC. This gives the protein CASSDSDRVEGYTF.

This clone was detected a few times. This sequence joins TRBV6-5 and TRBJ2-6; the D gene is possibly TRBD2 (5 bases). The V gene lost 0 bases and the J gene lost 0 bases, with 6 bases spanning the gap. Germline values: CDR1 MNHEY, CDR2 SVGAGI. This CDR3 has 16 amino acids. CDR3 protein: CASSYSGGSGANVLTF. The CDR3 bases are TGTGCCAGCAGTTACTCTGGAGGCTCTGGGGCCAACGTCCTGACTTTC.

V gene TRBV6-5 combines with J gene TRBJ1-5; TRBD1 matches 9 bases. V gave up 6 bases and J gave up 6 bases; unmatched junction bases: 6. The germline V gene encodes CDR1 MNHEY and CDR2 SVGAGI. This CDR3 has 14 amino acids. The chain's CDR3 is CASRGTGSSQPQHF. CDR3 in DNA: TGTGCCAGCAGGGGGACAGGGAGTAGTCAGCCCCAGCATTTT.

This chain joins TRBV6-5 and TRBJ1-2, with D tentatively TRBD1 (6 bases). CDR1 is MNHEY and CDR2 is SVGAGI in the germline V gene. Deletions cut 4 bases from V and 8 bases from J, with 14 bases between. CDR3 length: 13 residues. The CDR3: CASSSVTQGGYTF. DNA for the CDR3: TGTGCCAGCAGTTCCGTGACACAGGGCGGCTACACCTTC.

In its sample, this clone was seen a few times. J is TRBJ2-7 and V is TRBV11-3; 11 bases map to TRBD2. Germline-derived CDR1 and CDR2 are SGHNT and YENEEA. V was pared by 6 bases and J by 1 base, with 11 bases of the junction left unmatched. The CDR3 is 17 residues long. CDR3 amino acids: CASSPGTGTSGSYEQYF. The CDR3 DNA follows: TGTGCCAGCAGTCCTGGGACCGGGACTAGCGGTTCCTACGAGCAGTACTTC.

The chain is built from TRBV27 and TRBJ1-6; D may be TRBD1 (5 bases). The CDR3 is 15 residues long. V dropped 3 bases and J dropped 10 bases, with 16 bases sitting between them. From germline, CDR1 is MNHEY and CDR2 SMNVEV (reference sequence). The CDR3 DNA follows: TGTGCCAGCAGTTTTCGTCAGGGCCTCGGATCACCCCTCCACTTT. As protein: CASSFRQGLGSPLHF.

This chain uses TRBV9 with TRBJ1-1; tentatively, D is TRBD1 (5 bases). The CDR3 loop spans 16 amino acids. V was trimmed by 2 bases and J by 3 bases, leaving 17 bases between them. Germline CDR1 and CDR2: SGDLS and YYNGEE. The CDR3 protein is CASSVEEGLQYTEAFF. In DNA, the CDR3 is TGTGCCAGCAGCGTCGAGGAGGGGTTGCAGTACACTGAAGCTTTCTTT.

This chain links TRBV7-9 with TRBJ1-6; D is perhaps TRBD1 (5 bases). Germline lookup yields CDR1 SEHNR and CDR2 FQNEAQ (reference sequence). This CDR3 comprises 15 residues. Trimming pared 4 bases from V and 8 bases from J, leaving 15 bases between. CDR3 region: CASSSGGTRDSPLHF. CDR3 nucleotides: TGTGCCAGCAGCTCCGGGGGGACGAGGGATTCACCCCTCCACTTT. The whole variable domain, filled in from reference TRBV7-9 and TRBJ1-6, reads DTGVSQNPRHKITKRGQNVTFRCDPISEHNRLYWYRQTLGQGPEFLTYFQNEAQLEKSRLLSDRFSAERPKGSFSTLEIQRTEQGDSAMYLCASSSGGTRDSPLHFGNGTRLTVT.